This record concerns one T cell receptor (beta chain) sequence. Original analysis: Reference gene primer amplification yielded estimated nucleated cell counts. The method was immunoSEQ multiplex PCR; TCRdb's version includes in-frame clones alone and lacks a portion of them. The V and J calls and clone size are taken from that table; D and trimming were inferred from the DNA. The sample carries some 110,000 clones, roughly nine tenths recorded once. The sample belongs to a study of blood T cell repertoires in COVID-19. On the study more broadly: COVID-19 samples from acute and convalescent phases originated in the United States, Italy and Spain.

The CDR3 has 13 amino acids. CDR1 and CDR2 from the germline V gene are SGHTA and FQGTGA. With 1 base removed from V and 4 bases from J, the gap between germline ends came to 6 bases. The chain is built from TRBV7-3 and TRBJ2-3; D is uncertain. The sample comprised peripheral blood. The sequence was obtained from a human donor with active COVID-19. The donor label of this sample is uncertain. This CDR3 is CASSLISADTQYF. CDR3 nucleotides: TGTGCCAGCAGCTTAATTTCGGCAGATACGCAGTATTTT.